Listed here are 29 T cell receptor beta chains from one sample, sequenced in a study of spatial heterogeneity in lung cancer. The time point: sample taken at primary tumor resection. TCRdb re-derived calls from the 5' RACE reads in MiXCR, one entry per CDR3 protein. In the table there are some 44,000 distinct CDR3 sequences, around 15% of which are singletons. Sample: PBMCs, taken at surgery. All receptors derive from a male donor with early-stage non-small cell lung cancer.

This clonotype was counted many times. CDR3 nucleotide sequence: TGTGCCAGCAGCGTCAGTGTGGACACTGAAGCTTTCTTT. Translated, it gives CASSVSVDTEAFF. The V gene is TRBV11-2, the J gene TRBJ1-1; D is ambiguous. V lost 5 bases and J lost 3, with 10 bases in between. CDR3 length: 13 amino acids. Germline V gives CDR1 SGHAT, CDR2 FQNNGV. Full variable domain (outside the CDR3, taken from reference TRBV11-2 and TRBJ1-1): EAGVAQSPRYKIIEKRQSVAFWCNPISGHATLYWYQQILGQGPKLLIQFQNNGVVDDSQLPKDRFSAERLKGVDSTLKIQPAKLEDSAVYLCASSVSVDTEAFFGQGTRLTVV.

This clonotype was counted at least ten times. The V call is TRBV2, the J call TRBJ1-2; 7 nucleotides align to TRBD1. There are 14 residues in the CDR3. With 8 bases clipped from V and 7 bases from J, the junction kept 13 bases outside the gene matches. The germline V gene has CDR1 SNHLY and CDR2 FYNNEI. The DNA of the CDR3 is TGTGCCAGCTCAGGGGCAAGGGGGCCCTCTGGCTACACCTTC. It translates to CASSGARGPSGYTF.

The rearrangement joins TRBV20-1 to TRBJ1-2; the D is unclear. The V gene's germline CDR1 is DFQATT and CDR2 SNEGSKA (reference sequence). V dropped 3 bases and J dropped 0 bases, with 11 bases sitting between them. CDR3 length: 14 residues. CDR3 loop: CSARKGTANYGYTF. CDR3 DNA sequence: TGCAGTGCTAGGAAGGGTACAGCTAACTATGGCTACACCTTC.

This clonotype turned up a few times. The gene calls are TRBV4-1 and TRBJ2-1, with TRBD2 identical over 13 bases. V shed 3 bases and J 4 bases; nucleotides not matched to a gene: 3. The germline CDR1 and CDR2 sequences are MGHRA and YSYEKL. This CDR3 is built from 16 residues. The CDR3, as DNA: TGCGCCAGCAGCCATCGGACTAGCGGGGGATACAATGAGCAGTTCTTC. Residues: CASSHRTSGGYNEQFF.

V gene TRBV29-1 combines with J gene TRBJ2-3; TRBD2 agrees at 16 bases. The CDR3 contains 18 residues. J lost 5 bases, V lost 7 bases, and 15 bases had no gene match. The germline V gene encodes CDR1 SQVTM and CDR2 ANQGSEA. The CDR3 sequence: CSAEGLAGGPSLVDTQYF. The CDR3 nucleotides read TGCAGCGCCGAGGGACTAGCGGGGGGGCCGTCTCTCGTAGATACGCAGTATTTT.

This clonotype has a count of ten or more. The chain joins TRBV6-5 to TRBJ2-5, with D possibly being TRBD1 or TRBD2 (5 bases each). There are 14 residues in the CDR3. With 6 bases removed from V and 5 bases from J, the gap between germline ends came to 16 bases. The germline V gene encodes CDR1 MNHEY and CDR2 SVGAGI. The CDR3 is CASRLALEGETQYF. For the CDR3, the DNA is TGTGCCAGCAGGCTAGCTCTTGAGGGGGAGACCCAGTACTTC.

This clonotype appeared a few times. This rearrangement joins TRBV5-1 to TRBJ1-3; D gene ambiguous. CDR3 length equals 14 residues. Germline V gene data show CDR1 as SGHRS and CDR2 as YFSETQ. Deletions cut 4 bases from V and 0 bases from J, with 8 bases between. CDR3 amino acids: CASSPTDSGNTIYF. The DNA of the CDR3 is TGCGCCAGCAGCCCAACAGACTCTGGAAACACCATATATTTT.

The chain is built from TRBV20-1 and TRBJ1-4; possible D gene TRBD1, 6 bases. Germline V gene data show CDR1 as DFQATT and CDR2 as SNEGSKA (reference sequence). The CDR3 sequence is 14 residues long. V gave up 1 base and J gave up 3 bases, with 9 bases separating them. CDR3 loop: CSARVGGSNEKLFF. For the CDR3, the DNA is TGCAGTGCTAGAGTGGGGGGCTCTAATGAAAAACTGTTTTTT.

Worth noting for this clonotype: With a much larger clone just one base away, this may be a read error. CDR3 in DNA: TGTCCCAGCAGCCTCTATTTTGGCATTCAGTACTTC. Its protein is CPSSLYFGIQYF. The chain links TRBV14 to TRBJ2-4, with no clear D. In germline, CDR1 is SGHDN, CDR2 FVKESK. The CDR3 length is 12 residues.

The chain is built from TRBV2 and TRBJ1-2, with no clear D. CDR1 is SNHLY and CDR2 is FYNNEI in the germline V gene. The length of the CDR3 is 11 residues. V dropped 9 bases and J dropped 3 bases, with 8 bases sitting between them. The CDR3 protein is CASTAYYGYTF. The CDR3 DNA reads TGTGCCAGTACAGCTTACTATGGCTACACCTTC. Full variable domain (rest looked up from reference TRBV2 and TRBJ1-2): EPEVTQTPSHQVTQMGQEVILRCVPISNHLYFYWYRQILGQKVEFLVSFYNNEISEKSEIFDDQFSVERPDGSNFTLKIRSTKLEDSAMYFCASTAYYGYTFGSGTRLTVV.

This chain joins TRBV11-2 and TRBJ1-2; a weak D match, TRBD1 (6 bases). Germline CDR1 reads SGHAT; CDR2 reads FQNNGV. V shed 3 bases and J shed 4 bases, with 12 bases lying between them. This CDR3 spans 14 amino acids. CDR3 nucleotide sequence: TGTGCCAGCAGCTTTGGGGACAACCGCTATGGCTACACCTTC. It specifies CASSFGDNRYGYTF.

The gene calls are TRBV20-1 and TRBJ2-1; 8 bases fit TRBD2. J was trimmed by 0 bases and V by 2 bases; bases with no gene match: 3. From germline, CDR1 is DFQATT and CDR2 SNEGSKA (reference sequence). The CDR3 totals 15 residues. CDR3 residues: CSARSSGSSYNEQFF. CDR3 DNA: TGCAGTGCTAGATCGAGCGGGAGCTCCTACAATGAGCAGTTCTTC.

This clonotype was counted only a few times. The chain has TRBV7-2 and TRBJ2-7, with unresolved D. CDR3 length: 13 amino acids. V lost 5 bases and J 7 bases, leaving 15 bases between the germline ends. Germline CDR1 SGHTA, CDR2 FQGNSA. CDR3: CASSPPPTWEQYF. DNA for the CDR3: TGTGCCAGCAGCCCCCCGCCGACATGGGAGCAGTACTTC.

This clonotype was picked up many times. The chain couples TRBV12-3 or TRBV12-4 to TRBJ1-3; D may be TRBD1 (5 bases). Trimming pared 1 base from V and 4 bases from J, leaving 14 bases between. This CDR3 comprises 16 residues. CDR3 loop: CASSLGQSVLGNTIYF. The CDR3 bases are TGTGCCAGCAGTTTAGGACAGTCCGTACTGGGAAACACCATATATTTT.

The chain carries TRBV20-1 and TRBJ2-7, with unresolved D. Trimming cost V 4 bases and J 9 bases, with 13 bases left between them. The germline CDR1 and CDR2 sequences are DFQATT and SNEGSKA (reference sequence). The CDR3 spans 11 residues. The CDR3 sequence is CSAKTSFAQYF. For the CDR3, the DNA is TGCAGTGCTAAGACGTCCTTCGCGCAGTACTTC.

The chain joins TRBV7-2 to TRBJ1-3; D not resolved. The germline gives CDR1 SGHTA, CDR2 FQGNSA. This CDR3 is 15 amino acids long. Trimming took 1 base from V and 1 from J, leaving 8 bases between them. This chain's CDR3 is CASSLGVGSGNTIYF. The CDR3 bases are TGTGCCAGCAGCTTAGGCGTGGGTTCTGGAAACACCATATATTTT.

Ten or more counts support this clonotype. The chain uses TRBV5-1 and TRBJ2-5, with unresolved D. There are 14 residues in the CDR3. The germline V and J ends were trimmed by 1 base and 3 bases, with 10 bases remaining between them. Germline-derived CDR1 and CDR2 are SGHRS and YFSETQ. The DNA for the CDR3 is TGCGCCAGCAGCTTGAATCCAGCTGAAGAGACCCAGTACTTC. It yields the protein CASSLNPAEETQYF.

Concerning this clonotype: This may stem from a read error, because a much larger clone lies one nucleotide away. V gene TRBV28 combines with J gene TRBJ1-2; D unresolved. The V and J ends lost 6 bases and 4 bases respectively, with 15 bases between them. This CDR3 comprises 14 residues. Looked up from germline, CDR1 is MDHEN and CDR2 is SYDVKM. The CDR3 DNA sequence: TGTGCCAGCAGACTTACTCTGACAAGCTATGGCTACACCTTC. Encoded protein: CASRLTLTSYGYTF.

Ten or more counts support this clonotype. The genes are TRBV4-1 and TRBJ1-6, with 10 bases lining up with TRBD1. Germline values: CDR1 MGHRA, CDR2 YSYEKL. V lost 1 base to trimming and J lost 8 bases; unmatched junction nucleotides: 2. The CDR3 is 15 amino acids. CDR3 sequence: CASSQAGTGDSPLHF. The CDR3 DNA follows: TGCGCCAGCAGCCAAGCCGGGACAGGGGATTCACCCCTCCACTTT.

This clonotype was recorded many times. The chain uses TRBV27 and TRBJ1-1; TRBD1 matches at 11 bases. Trimming at V came to 5 bases and at J to 4 bases, leaving 3 bases not matched to a gene. Germline CDR1 and CDR2: MNHEY and SMNVEV (reference sequence). The CDR3 has 14 residues. The CDR3 region has the DNA TGTGCCAGCAGTCCCGGGACAGGGGGCACTGAAGCTTTCTTT. As protein: CASSPGTGGTEAFF.

This clonotype appeared many times. The chain recombines TRBV4-1 with TRBJ2-2; no firm D call. The V gene lost 1 base and the J gene lost 7 bases, with 10 bases spanning the gap. Looked up from germline, CDR1 is MGHRA and CDR2 is YSYEKL. The CDR3 is 14 amino acids. CDR3 protein: CASSQAQTLGELFF. The CDR3 DNA reads TGCGCCAGCAGCCAAGCACAGACCCTCGGGGAGCTGTTTTTT.

The table lists this clonotype with many counts. Relative to the germline gene, one junction end is altered; a read error may explain this. V gene TRBV12-3 or TRBV12-4 combines with J gene TRBJ2-5, with TRBD2 matching over 11 bases. This CDR3 has 14 amino acids. Here the CDR3 DNA reads TGCGCCAGCAGCTTGGGACTAGCGGAAGAGACCCAGTACTTC. Its translation: CASSLGLAEETQYF.

This clonotype occurred a few times. The rearrangement joins TRBV5-1 to TRBJ2-1; D is unresolved. The CDR3 has 13 residues. V shed 2 bases and J shed 9 bases, with 12 bases lying between them. Germline V gives CDR1 SGHRS, CDR2 YFSETQ. CDR3 coding DNA: TGCGCCAGCAGCTTTCTAGGCCTAACTGAGCAGTTCTTC. This sequence encodes CASSFLGLTEQFF.

For the CDR3, the DNA is TGTGCCAGCAGCTTTCTGGGGGGAGCCGGGGAGCTGTTTTTT. As protein: CASSFLGGAGELFF. This chain joins TRBV7-9 and TRBJ2-2; maybe TRBD2 (6 bases). The CDR3 is 14 amino acids. Germline V CDR1 and CDR2: SEHNR, FQNEAQ (reference sequence). The V end lost 3 bases, the J end lost 6 bases, and 11 bases lay between the germline ends.

The gene calls are TRBV12-3 or TRBV12-4 and TRBJ2-7, with D possibly TRBD1 on 5 matching bases. This CDR3 is built from 13 residues. V was cut by 1 base and J by 3 bases, with 7 bases left in between. Here the CDR3 DNA reads TGTGCCAGCAGTTTAGGCAGGGACTACGAGCAGTACTTC. Protein: CASSLGRDYEQYF.

The rearrangement links TRBV18 to TRBJ1-1; D perhaps matches TRBD1 (6 bases). This CDR3 has 15 amino acids. The ends were cut back, 2 bases at V and 0 bases at J, with 10 bases in the middle. Germline V gives CDR1 KGHSH, CDR2 LQKENI. CDR3 region: CASSPGQNLNTEAFF. CDR3 in DNA: TGTGCCAGCTCACCAGGACAGAATCTGAACACTGAAGCTTTCTTT.

The chain joins TRBV20-1 to TRBJ1-4; D gene ambiguous. Per germline, CDR1 DFQATT and CDR2 SNEGSKA (reference sequence). This CDR3 has 13 amino acids. V shed 1 base and J shed 3 bases, with 6 bases lying between them. CDR3 DNA: TGCAGTGCTAGAGTCGACCCTAATGAAAAACTGTTTTTT. It specifies CSARVDPNEKLFF.

V is TRBV4-2 and J is TRBJ2-3; no definite D call. Trimming removed 0 bases at V and 15 bases at J, with 16 bases between. CDR1 and CDR2 (germline): LGHNA, YNFKEQ. CDR3 length equals 13 residues. In DNA form, the CDR3 reads TGTGCCAGCAGCCAAGATCCGAATTCCTATATCTATTTT. This encodes CASSQDPNSYIYF.

The chain employs TRBV7-9 and TRBJ1-1; weak D call: TRBD1 (6 bases). The length of the CDR3 is 14 residues. V shed 7 bases and J shed 1 base, with 13 bases lying between them. Germline V CDR1 and CDR2: SEHNR, FQNEAQ (reference sequence). In DNA, the CDR3 is TGTGCCAGCAAGCCGGGACAACCGAACACTGAAGCTTTCTTT. Translating it yields CASKPGQPNTEAFF.